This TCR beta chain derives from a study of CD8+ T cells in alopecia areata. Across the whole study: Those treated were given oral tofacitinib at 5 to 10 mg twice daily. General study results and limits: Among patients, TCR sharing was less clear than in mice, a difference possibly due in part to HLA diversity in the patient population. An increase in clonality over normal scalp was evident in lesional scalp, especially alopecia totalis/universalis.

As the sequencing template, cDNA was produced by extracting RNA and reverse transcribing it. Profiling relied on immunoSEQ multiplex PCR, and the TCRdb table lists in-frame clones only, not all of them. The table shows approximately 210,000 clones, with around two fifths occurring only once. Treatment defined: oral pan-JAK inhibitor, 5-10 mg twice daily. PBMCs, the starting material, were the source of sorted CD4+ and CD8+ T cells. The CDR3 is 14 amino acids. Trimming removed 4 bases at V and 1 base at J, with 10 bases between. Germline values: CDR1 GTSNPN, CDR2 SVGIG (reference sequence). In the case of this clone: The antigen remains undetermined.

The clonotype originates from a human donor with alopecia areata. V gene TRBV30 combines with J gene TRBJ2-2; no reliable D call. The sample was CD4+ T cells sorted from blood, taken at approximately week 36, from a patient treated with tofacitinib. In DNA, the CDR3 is TGTGCCTGGATTCAGGACCAGAACACCGGGGAGCTGTTTTTT. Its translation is CAWIQDQNTGELFF.